The source of this TCR beta chain is a study of molecular identifiers for immune sequencing clone quantification. CD8+CD4-CCR7+CD45RA+ cells were sorted as naive CD8 T cells. TCRdb passed the PCR reads through MiXCR, listing each CDR3 protein once. The data show 300,000 to 400,000 distinct CDR3 sequences, over 20% seen once. The CDR3 totals 14 residues. V was pared by 10 bases and J by 8 bases, with 11 bases of the junction left unmatched. The germline CDR1 and CDR2 sequences are MDHEN and SYDVKM. This sequence was found in a human donor in good health. Some libraries in this study had Jurkat cell RNA spiked in. Material: naive CD8+ T cells from blood, with Jurkat cell RNA spiked in. Sample subset: FACS-sorted CD8+CD4-CCR7+CD45RA+ naive T cells. The chain uses TRBV28 and TRBJ1-4; 9 bases agree with TRBD1. The CDR3 coding sequence is TGTGCCATCATAACAGGGGGCGGGCTAGAAAAACTGTTTTTT. Its translation is CAIITGGGLEKLFF.